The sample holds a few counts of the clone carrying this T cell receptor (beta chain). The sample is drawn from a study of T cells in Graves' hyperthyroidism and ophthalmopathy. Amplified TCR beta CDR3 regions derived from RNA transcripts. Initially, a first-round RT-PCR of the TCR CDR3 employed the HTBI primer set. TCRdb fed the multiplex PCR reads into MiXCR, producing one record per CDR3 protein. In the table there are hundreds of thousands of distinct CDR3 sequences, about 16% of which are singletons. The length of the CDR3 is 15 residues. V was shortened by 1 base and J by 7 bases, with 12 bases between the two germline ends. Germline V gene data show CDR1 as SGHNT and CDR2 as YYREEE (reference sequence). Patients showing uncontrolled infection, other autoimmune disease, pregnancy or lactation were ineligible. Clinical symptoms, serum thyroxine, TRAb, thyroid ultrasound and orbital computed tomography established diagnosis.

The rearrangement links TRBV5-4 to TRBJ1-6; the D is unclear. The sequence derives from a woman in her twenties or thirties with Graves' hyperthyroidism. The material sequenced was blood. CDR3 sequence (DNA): TGTGCCAGCAGCTTGAGCGGTACCCCCAATTCACCCCTCCACTTT. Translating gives CASSLSGTPNSPLHF.